This TCR beta chain came from a study of cytomegalovirus exposure and HLA in healthy donors. Study conclusions and caveats: Earlier analysis yielded a pattern in which most TCR beta V segments were productive about 87% or about 30% of the time. A later analysis found most CMV-associated TCR beta chains apparently HLA-restricted.

While unrecorded immune exposures were likely, the donors were nominally healthy when sampled. Both 60 Vbeta primers and 13 Jbeta primers went into the PCR. The assay was immunoSEQ multiplex PCR, and TCRdb's table has in-frame clones only and misses some. The sample lists around 210,000 clones; 70% to 90% were seen once. As to this clone: Its antigen is still unknown.

Source material: PBMCs. This receptor was identified in a girl aged 2 to 9 in good health and CMV-seronegative.

CDR3 region: CASSKNSGVNTEAFF. DNA of the CDR3: TGTGCCAGCAGCAAGAATTCGGGAGTCAACACTGAAGCTTTCTTT. This chain links TRBV21-1 with TRBJ1-1. TRBV21-1 is annotated as a pseudogene. The CDR3 consists of 15 residues.